Listed here are 30 T cell receptor beta chains from one sample, sequenced in a study of Graves' ophthalmopathy and Graves' hyperthyroidism. Transcripts of RNA were the source for amplifying TCR beta CDR3 regions. Second-round multiplex PCR came after a first-round RT-PCR that employed HTBI primers. A single record per CDR3 protein comes from TCRdb applying MiXCR to the multiplex PCR reads. The table has some 390,000 distinct CDR3 sequences, around 18% seen once. The sequenced sample consisted of peripheral blood. Receptors were obtained from a woman between 18 and 30 years old with Graves' ophthalmopathy.

V is TRBV6-2 or TRBV6-3 and J is TRBJ2-7; the match to TRBD1 covers 7 bases. Germline loops: CDR1 MNHEY, CDR2 SVGEGT. This CDR3 region has 14 residues. V trimming: 2 bases; J trimming: 3 bases; junction bases outside the gene matches: 4. The CDR3 bases are TGTGCCAGCAGTTACCCCGGGACAGTCTACGAGCAGTACTTC. Translation gives CASSYPGTVYEQYF.

V and J are TRBV7-2 and TRBJ2-7; possible D gene TRBD1, 6 bases. This CDR3 is 12 amino acids long. Trimming cost V 7 bases and J 6 bases, with 13 bases left between them. Germline CDR1 is SGHTA and CDR2 is FQGNSA. In nucleotides, the CDR3 is TGTGCCAGCACAAGGGACACATCCGAGCAGTACTTC. This translates into CASTRDTSEQYF.

This clonotype has a count of ten or more. The chain has TRBV19 and TRBJ2-1; TRBD2 matches 9 bases. Looked up from germline, CDR1 is LNHDA and CDR2 is SQIVND (reference sequence). V lost 7 bases to trimming and J lost 9 bases; unmatched junction nucleotides: 10. The CDR3 is 14 amino acids. CDR3 coding DNA: TGTGCCAGTAAATGGCGGGAGGGTCAGGGTGAGCAGTTCTTC. As protein: CASKWREGQGEQFF.

This clonotype was recorded many times. The chain has TRBV2 and TRBJ2-7; D might be TRBD2 (5 bases). This CDR3 contains 13 residues. Germline CDR1 SNHLY, CDR2 FYNNEI. The V end was cut by 8 bases, the J end by 1 base, with 12 bases between. The CDR3 here is CASFPRGSYEQYF. The CDR3 DNA is TGTGCCAGCTTCCCCCGGGGATCCTACGAGCAGTACTTC.

In its sample, this clonotype was seen many times. CDR3 loop: CASSNQGTLNTEAFF. The CDR3 region has the DNA TGTGCCAGCTCCAACCAGGGGACCCTGAACACTGAAGCTTTCTTT. This rearrangement joins TRBV18 to TRBJ1-1, with TRBD1 as a possible D gene (6 bases). CDR1 is KGHSH, CDR2 LQKENI, per germline. The CDR3 length is 15 residues. Deletions cut 6 bases from V and 0 bases from J, with 14 bases between.

This clonotype was seen at least ten times. The genes are TRBV4-3 and TRBJ1-5, with D possibly matching TRBD1 (6 bases). This CDR3 spans 15 amino acids. CDR1 is LGHNA and CDR2 is YSLEER in the germline V gene. The ends were cut back, 2 bases at V and 1 base at J, with 9 bases in the middle. CDR3 sequence reads: CASSQLQGSNQPQHF. As DNA, the CDR3 is TGCGCCAGCAGCCAATTACAGGGAAGCAATCAGCCCCAGCATTTT.

This clonotype came up many times. V gene TRBV7-3 combines with J gene TRBJ2-2, with TRBD1 matching over 8 bases. The CDR3 is 14 amino acids. Germline trimming cut 2 bases from V and 7 bases from J; bases unmatched to any gene: 3. CDR1 and CDR2 (germline): SGHTA, FQGTGA. For the CDR3, the DNA is TGTGCCAGCAGCTTAGGACAGGGAATCGGGGAGCTGTTTTTT. Translation gives CASSLGQGIGELFF.

This clonotype was seen at least ten times. This rearrangement joins TRBV20-1 to TRBJ2-2, with 10 positions matching TRBD2. V shed 1 base, J shed 8 bases, and the junction held 4 bases outside the gene matches. The CDR3 covers 14 residues. Germline CDR1 DFQATT, CDR2 SNEGSKA (reference sequence). Here the CDR3 reads CSARGLAGEGELFF. The CDR3 DNA reads TGCAGTGCTAGAGGGCTAGCGGGGGAAGGGGAGCTGTTTTTT.

This clonotype has a count of ten or more. The genes are TRBV6-1 and TRBJ1-2, with 7 nucleotides matching TRBD1. The trim removed 0 bases at V and 7 bases at J, leaving 8 bases unmatched. This CDR3 spans 15 amino acids. Looked up from germline, CDR1 is MNHNS and CDR2 is SASEGT. CDR3 sequence reads: CASSEALQGGSGYTF. The CDR3 DNA is TGTGCCAGCAGTGAAGCGCTTCAGGGGGGCAGTGGCTACACCTTC.

Many counts were recorded for this clonotype. The chain combines TRBV20-1 with TRBJ2-2; no clear D gene. The V end lost 2 bases, the J end lost 6 bases, and 4 bases lay between the germline ends. The germline CDR1 and CDR2 sequences are DFQATT and SNEGSKA (reference sequence). This CDR3 comprises 11 residues. The chain's CDR3 is CSARLAGELFF. As DNA, the CDR3 is TGCAGTGCTAGACTAGCCGGGGAGCTGTTTTTT.

This clonotype was recorded many times. The chain links TRBV7-9 to TRBJ2-2; TRBD1 matches 8 bases. The CDR3 runs to 13 residues. CDR1 and CDR2 from the germline V gene are SEHNR and FQNEAQ (reference sequence). The CDR3 DNA follows: TGTGTGGGGACAGGCGTGAACACCGGGGAGCTGTTTTTT. This gives the protein CVGTGVNTGELFF.

The rearrangement uses TRBV7-8 and TRBJ2-7; D might be TRBD1 (5 bases). Per the germline V gene, CDR1 is SGHVS and CDR2 is FQNEAQ. Trimming left V 5 bases short and J 3 bases short, with 14 bases between. The CDR3 runs 14 residues. CDR3 protein: CASSPGFRNYEQYF. The CDR3 DNA is TGTGCCAGCAGCCCAGGGTTCCGGAACTACGAGCAGTACTTC.

The genes are TRBV20-1 and TRBJ2-5; the match to TRBD2 covers 7 bases. Germline lookup yields CDR1 DFQATT and CDR2 SNEGSKA (reference sequence). With 0 bases clipped from V and 4 bases from J, the junction kept 5 bases outside the gene matches. The CDR3 sequence is 14 residues long. The CDR3 region is CSAREGGIRETQYF. Written as DNA, the CDR3 is TGCAGTGCTAGAGAGGGGGGGATCCGAGAGACCCAGTACTTC.

Ten or more counts support this clonotype. The chain employs TRBV28 and TRBJ2-7; D gene ambiguous. CDR3 length: 11 amino acids. Germline CDR1 and CDR2: MDHEN and SYDVKM. Trimming stripped 3 bases from V and 7 bases from J, with 7 bases between. As DNA, the CDR3 is TGTGCCAGCAGTTTTCGTCAGGAGCAGTACTTC. It codes for CASSFRQEQYF.

This clonotype appeared many times. The V and J genes are TRBV5-1 and TRBJ2-7, with TRBD1 matching 7 bases. Unmatched junction bases numbered 14, after V lost 0 bases and J lost 5 bases. This CDR3 is built from 17 residues. Germline CDR1 and CDR2: SGHRS and YFSETQ. The CDR3 reads CASSLVKYGVDRDEQYF. CDR3 sequence (DNA): TGCGCCAGCAGCTTGGTCAAGTACGGGGTCGACAGGGACGAGCAGTACTTC.

The chain combines TRBV12-3 or TRBV12-4 with TRBJ2-2; D uncertain. This CDR3 is built from 13 residues. V was shortened by 7 bases and J by 3 bases, with 9 bases between the two germline ends. The CDR3 protein is CASTLGYTGELFF. As DNA, the CDR3 is TGTGCCAGCACCCTCGGGTACACCGGGGAGCTGTTTTTT.

This clonotype was seen repeatedly, ten times or more. This chain connects TRBV24-1 to TRBJ1-1; D remains unclear. CDR1 is KGHDR, CDR2 SFDVKD, per germline. The CDR3 runs 14 residues. Trimming stripped 3 bases from V and 4 bases from J, with 11 bases between. The CDR3 reads CATSDPLVGTEAFF. The DNA for the CDR3 is TGTGCCACCAGTGATCCCTTAGTGGGCACTGAAGCTTTCTTT.

This clonotype was recorded at least ten times. The V and J genes are TRBV10-1 and TRBJ2-2; D not resolved. Germline V gene data show CDR1 as WNHNN and CDR2 as SYGVQD (reference sequence). There are 14 residues in the CDR3. The V gene lost 4 bases and the J gene lost 9 bases, with 15 bases spanning the gap. This chain's CDR3 is CASSGQRTLRELFF. In DNA, the CDR3 is TGCGCCAGCAGTGGGCAGAGGACCCTTCGGGAGCTGTTTTTT.

The J gene is TRBJ1-1, the V gene TRBV11-1; TRBD1 agrees at 10 bases. Germline-derived CDR1 and CDR2 are SGHAT and FQDESV (reference sequence). The J segment lost 5 bases and the V segment lost 4 bases, leaving 10 bases of the junction unmatched. CDR3 length: 16 amino acids. CDR3 sequence (DNA): TGTGCCAGCAGCTCCCGGGACAGGGGCCCGGAAACTGAAGCTTTCTTT. Its translation is CASSSRDRGPETEAFF.

In this sample, this clonotype turned up many times. A junction boundary mismatches the germline segment, possibly from a read error. The V gene is TRBV7-7, the J gene TRBJ2-7; maybe TRBD1 (5 bases). This CDR3 region has 13 residues. Looked up from germline, CDR1 is SSHAT and CDR2 is FNYEAQ (reference sequence). The CDR3 DNA follows: TGTGCTAGCAGCCTCCGGACAACGGACGAGCAGTACTTC. The encoded protein is CASSLRTTDEQYF.

This clonotype was detected ten times or more. The chain combines TRBV9 with TRBJ2-7; 7 positions agree with TRBD1. Unmatched junction bases numbered 7, after V lost 4 bases and J lost 3 bases. The length of the CDR3 is 14 residues. Germline lookup yields CDR1 SGDLS and CDR2 YYNGEE. The DNA for the CDR3 is TGTGCCAGCAGCCCCGGGACAGCTTTCTACGAGCAGTACTTC. Its translation: CASSPGTAFYEQYF. Looking up the rest from reference TRBV9 and TRBJ2-7 gives the full variable domain: DSGVTQTPKHLITATGQRVTLRCSPRSGDLSVYWYQQSLDQGLQFLIQYYNGEERAKGNILERFSAQQFPDLHSELNLSSLELGDSALYFCASSPGTAFYEQYFGPGTRLTVT.

Many counts were recorded for this clonotype. The chain is built from TRBV20-1 and TRBJ2-5, with D tentatively TRBD2 (6 bases). The germline V gene has CDR1 DFQATT and CDR2 SNEGSKA (reference sequence). With 7 bases removed from V and 5 bases from J, the gap between germline ends came to 8 bases. CDR3 length: 10 amino acids. The CDR3 protein is CSVGRETQYF. CDR3 coding DNA: TGCAGTGTAGGGAGGGAGACCCAGTACTTC.

This clonotype has at least ten counts. The chain has TRBV6-5 and TRBJ2-5, with unresolved D. Germline V gene data show CDR1 as MNHEY and CDR2 as SVGAGI. The CDR3 is 14 amino acids. V shed 0 bases and J shed 5 bases, with 10 bases lying between them. This CDR3 is CASSYSRIHETQYF. The CDR3 DNA reads TGTGCCAGCAGTTACTCGAGGATTCATGAGACCCAGTACTTC.

The sample holds many counts of this clonotype. V gene TRBV6-2 or TRBV6-3 combines with J gene TRBJ2-7, with TRBD1 matching 7 bases. Per germline, CDR1 MNHEY and CDR2 SVGEGT. V dropped 3 bases and J dropped 6; count of bases not matched to a gene: 11. The length of the CDR3 is 15 residues. The CDR3 DNA reads TGTGCCAGCAGTTATAGTCTTTCCAGGGGGTCCGAGCAGTACTTC. Translation: CASSYSLSRGSEQYF.

The sample holds many counts of this clonotype. V and J are TRBV28 and TRBJ1-1; unclear D gene. The CDR3 covers 12 residues. V was cut by 8 bases and J by 4 bases, with 11 bases left in between. Germline V gene data show CDR1 as MDHEN and CDR2 as SYDVKM. CDR3 in amino acids: CASEGMGTEAFF. In DNA form, the CDR3 reads TGTGCCAGCGAGGGCATGGGCACTGAAGCTTTCTTT.

This chain connects TRBV6-2 or TRBV6-3 to TRBJ1-5, with D unclear. The length of the CDR3 is 15 residues. V lost 2 bases and J 0 bases, leaving 8 bases between the germline ends. Germline V CDR1 and CDR2: MNHEY, SVGEGT. The CDR3: CASSYASHSNQPQHF. The CDR3 coding sequence is TGTGCCAGCAGTTACGCCAGTCATAGCAATCAGCCCCAGCATTTT.

This clonotype appeared a few times. The V gene is TRBV5-1, the J gene TRBJ2-2; 9 nucleotides line up with TRBD1. V lost 7 bases to trimming and J lost 3 bases; unmatched junction nucleotides: 7. In germline, CDR1 is SGHRS, CDR2 YFSETQ. This CDR3 region has 15 residues. In DNA form, the CDR3 reads TGCGCCAGCGTACAGGGGGCCCACGACACCGGGGAGCTGTTTTTT. This encodes CASVQGAHDTGELFF.

This clonotype was recorded many times. The chain has TRBV6-5 and TRBJ2-2; 7 positions match TRBD1. V lost 6 bases and J lost 0; bases outside the gene matches: 7. The CDR3 runs to 16 residues. Germline V gene data show CDR1 as MNHEY and CDR2 as SVGAGI. The CDR3: CASRRQGVSNTGELFF. The CDR3 nucleotides are TGTGCCAGCAGACGACAGGGTGTGTCGAACACCGGGGAGCTGTTTTTT.

This clonotype was observed many times. The V and J genes are TRBV11-2 and TRBJ2-6; D not resolved. The CDR3 spans 14 residues. Germline-derived CDR1 and CDR2 are SGHAT and FQNNGV. V shed 6 bases and J shed 0 bases, with 6 bases lying between them. The CDR3 DNA is TGTGCCAGCAGGTGGATCTCTGGGGCCAACGTCCTGACTTTC. The encoded protein is CASRWISGANVLTF.

This clonotype turned up a few times. The genes are TRBV9 and TRBJ1-1; 7 nucleotides match TRBD1. V lost 0 bases and J lost 0; bases outside the gene matches: 8. The CDR3 runs to 17 residues. Looked up from germline, CDR1 is SGDLS and CDR2 is YYNGEE. The CDR3 sequence is CASSVGAGGGMNTEAFF. The CDR3 DNA follows: TGTGCCAGCAGCGTAGGCGCAGGAGGGGGCATGAACACTGAAGCTTTCTTT.